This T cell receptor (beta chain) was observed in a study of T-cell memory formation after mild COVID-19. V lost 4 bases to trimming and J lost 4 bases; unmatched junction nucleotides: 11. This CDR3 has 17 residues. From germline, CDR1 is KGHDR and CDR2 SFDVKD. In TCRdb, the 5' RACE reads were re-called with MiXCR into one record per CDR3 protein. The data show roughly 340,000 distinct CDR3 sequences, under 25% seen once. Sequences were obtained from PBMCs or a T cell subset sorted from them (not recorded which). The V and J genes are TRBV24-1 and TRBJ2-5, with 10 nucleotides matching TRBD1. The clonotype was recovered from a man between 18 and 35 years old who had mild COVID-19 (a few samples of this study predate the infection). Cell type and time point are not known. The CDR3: CATSDLGQGTAVETQYF. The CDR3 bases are TGTGCCACCAGTGACCTGGGACAGGGGACCGCGGTAGAGACCCAGTACTTC.